The rows below give T cell receptor beta chains drawn from one sample of a study of T cell responses to AZD1222 COVID-19 vaccine. TCRdb's copy holds only in-frame clones and misses some; the assay was immunoSEQ multiplex PCR. This repertoire shows 90,000 to 140,000 clones, 88% found once; its top ten account for roughly 2.6%. The sequenced sample was peripheral blood, obtained on day 0 of AZD1222 vaccination. These TCRs come from an adult in good health. Both conserved end residues are part of each CDR3. A D gene is named only where the DNA matches it firmly. Not every row has a clone size; where given, it reads once, few, many or a size class.

j_gene: TRBJ1-1; d_gene: NA; len: 15; abundance: NA; v_gene: TRBV5-4; CDR3nt: TGTGCCAGCAGCTTGCGACAGGCCATGAACACTGAAGCTTTCTTT; CDR3aa: CASSLRQAMNTEAFF
j_gene: TRBJ2-7; d_gene: TRBD2; len: 14; abundance: NA; v_gene: TRBV11-2; CDR3nt: TGTGCCAGCAGCTTTCGACTAGCGGACTACGAGCAGTACTTC; CDR3aa: CASSFRLADYEQYF
j_gene: TRBJ1-6; d_gene: NA; len: 16; abundance: NA; v_gene: TRBV5-4; CDR3nt: TGTGCCAGCAGCTTGGAGGGACCGATTAATAATTCACCCCTCCACTTT; CDR3aa: CASSLEGPINNSPLHF
j_gene: TRBJ2-3; d_gene: TRBD2; len: 16; abundance: NA; v_gene: TRBV30; CDR3nt: TGTGCCTGGAGTGGAAGACCCAGCGGGGAGACAGATACGCAGTATTTT; CDR3aa: CAWSGRPSGETDTQYF
j_gene: TRBJ1-3; d_gene: TRBD1; len: 13; abundance: NA; v_gene: TRBV29-1; CDR3nt: TGCAGCGTGAGGCGGGGACAGGGAAACACCATATATTTT; CDR3aa: CSVRRGQGNTIYF
j_gene: TRBJ2-7; d_gene: NA; len: 11; abundance: NA; v_gene: TRBV11-2; CDR3nt: TGTGCCAGCAGCCGCTCCTACGAGCAGTACTTC; CDR3aa: CASSRSYEQYF
j_gene: TRBJ2-1; d_gene: TRBD2; len: 14; abundance: NA; v_gene: TRBV5-1; CDR3nt: TGCGCCAGCAGCGGTGGACTAGCGAACAATGAGCAGTTCTTC; CDR3aa: CASSGGLANNEQFF
j_gene: TRBJ2-3; d_gene: NA; len: 11; abundance: NA; v_gene: TRBV20-1; CDR3nt: TGCAGTCAGGCAAGCACAGATACGCAGTATTTT; CDR3aa: CSQASTDTQYF
j_gene: TRBJ2-7; d_gene: TRBD2; len: 14; abundance: NA; v_gene: TRBV11-2; CDR3nt: TGTGCCAGCAGCTTCGCCCGGGGGGTCTACGAGCAGTACTTC; CDR3aa: CASSFARGVYEQYF
j_gene: TRBJ2-7; d_gene: TRBD1; len: 17; abundance: NA; v_gene: TRBV5-4; CDR3nt: TGTGCCAGCAGCCCAGAAGAAGGGACAGGGGGCCTCTACGAGCAGTACTTC; CDR3aa: CASSPEEGTGGLYEQYF
j_gene: TRBJ1-6; d_gene: TRBD1; len: 17; abundance: few; v_gene: TRBV6-2/TRBV6-3; CDR3nt: TGTGCCAGCAGTTACCCGCAGGGGGGGAGTGCTTATTCACCCCTCCACTTT; CDR3aa: CASSYPQGGSAYSPLHF
j_gene: TRBJ2-5; d_gene: TRBD1; len: 13; abundance: NA; v_gene: TRBV12-5; CDR3nt: TGTGCTAGTGCATGGACAGGGGCCCCTACCCAGTACTTC; CDR3aa: CASAWTGAPTQYF
j_gene: TRBJ1-2; d_gene: NA; len: 15; abundance: NA; v_gene: TRBV2; CDR3nt: TGTGCCAGCAGTGAAGTGGGGACCGCAGGTTATGGCTACACCTTC; CDR3aa: CASSEVGTAGYGYTF
j_gene: TRBJ2-5; d_gene: TRBD1; len: 14; abundance: NA; v_gene: TRBV4-2; CDR3nt: TGTGCCAGCAGCCAGCCGGGACAGGAAGAGACCCAGTACTTC; CDR3aa: CASSQPGQEETQYF
j_gene: TRBJ2-1; d_gene: TRBD2; len: 17; abundance: NA; v_gene: TRBV4-1; CDR3nt: TGCGCCAGCAGCCAAGCCGAGACTAGCGGGATGGACGTGGGGCAGTTCTTC; CDR3aa: CASSQAETSGMDVGQFF
j_gene: TRBJ2-3; d_gene: NA; len: 12; abundance: NA; v_gene: TRBV18; CDR3nt: TGTGCCAGCTCTCACGGCCCAGATACGCAGTATTTT; CDR3aa: CASSHGPDTQYF
j_gene: TRBJ1-2; d_gene: NA; len: 15; abundance: NA; v_gene: TRBV11-2; CDR3nt: TGTGCCAGCAGCTTAGATCCTGGGGGCTACTATGGCTACACCTTC; CDR3aa: CASSLDPGGYYGYTF
j_gene: TRBJ1-4; d_gene: NA; len: 14; abundance: NA; v_gene: TRBV19; CDR3nt: TGTGCCAGTAGTAACAGGGACGCTAATGAAAAACTGTTTTTT; CDR3aa: CASSNRDANEKLFF
j_gene: TRBJ1-1; d_gene: TRBD1; len: 15; abundance: NA; v_gene: TRBV2; CDR3nt: TGTGCCAGCAAAGGGACAGGGAGGAGGGGCACTGAAGCTTTCTTT; CDR3aa: CASKGTGRRGTEAFF
j_gene: TRBJ2-7; d_gene: TRBD1; len: 13; abundance: NA; v_gene: TRBV5-1; CDR3nt: TGCGCCAGCAGCGAGACAGGGATTAACGAGCAGTACTTC; CDR3aa: CASSETGINEQYF
j_gene: TRBJ2-5; d_gene: NA; len: 13; abundance: NA; v_gene: TRBV7-9; CDR3nt: TGTGCCAGCAGCTTAGATCAGGGAGAGACCCAGTACTTC; CDR3aa: CASSLDQGETQYF
j_gene: TRBJ1-2; d_gene: TRBD1; len: 11; abundance: NA; v_gene: TRBV24-1; CDR3nt: TGTGCCACCAGTGATTACCGGGACAGCTACTTC; CDR3aa: CATSDYRDSYF
j_gene: TRBJ1-2; d_gene: NA; len: 14; abundance: NA; v_gene: TRBV18; CDR3nt: TGTGCCAGCTCACCTGAGACTGTGGACTATGGCTACACCTTC; CDR3aa: CASSPETVDYGYTF
j_gene: TRBJ2-5; d_gene: TRBD1; len: 16; abundance: once; v_gene: TRBV9; CDR3nt: TGTGCCAGCAGCGTGTCCGGGACAGGGGCCTTTGAGACCCAGTACTTC; CDR3aa: CASSVSGTGAFETQYF
j_gene: TRBJ1-1; d_gene: NA; len: 13; abundance: NA; v_gene: TRBV6-5; CDR3nt: TGTGCCAGCAGGGCGGCTGGAGGCACTGAAGCTTTCTTT; CDR3aa: CASRAAGGTEAFF
j_gene: TRBJ2-5; d_gene: NA; len: 12; abundance: NA; v_gene: TRBV7-9; CDR3nt: TGTGCCAGCAGCACGACAACGGGACCCCAGTACTTC; CDR3aa: CASSTTTGPQYF
j_gene: TRBJ1-2; d_gene: TRBD1; len: 15; abundance: few; v_gene: TRBV6-5; CDR3nt: TGTGCCAGCAGTTACTCGGAGGGGACAGGGCGCGGCTACACCTTC; CDR3aa: CASSYSEGTGRGYTF
j_gene: TRBJ2-6; d_gene: NA; len: 15; abundance: NA; v_gene: TRBV20-1; CDR3nt: TGCAGTGCTAGTGCGGCAGAGGGAGGGGCCAACGTCCTGACTTTC; CDR3aa: CSASAAEGGANVLTF
j_gene: TRBJ1-6; d_gene: NA; len: 16; abundance: NA; v_gene: TRBV27; CDR3nt: TGTGCCAGCAGTTTATCCGGCGGCACCTATAATTCACCCCTCCACTTT; CDR3aa: CASSLSGGTYNSPLHF
j_gene: TRBJ1-2; d_gene: NA; len: 14; abundance: NA; v_gene: TRBV5-4; CDR3nt: TGTGCCAGCAGCTTGGAGACTCCTAACTATGGCTACACCTTC; CDR3aa: CASSLETPNYGYTF
j_gene: TRBJ1-6; d_gene: NA; len: 15; abundance: NA; v_gene: TRBV2; CDR3nt: TGTGCCAGCAGTAAAACCAGACAACATAATTCACCCCTCCACTTT; CDR3aa: CASSKTRQHNSPLHF
j_gene: TRBJ2-5; d_gene: NA; len: 11; abundance: NA; v_gene: TRBV11-3; CDR3nt: TGTGCCAGCAGTCAGACAGAGACCCAGTACTTC; CDR3aa: CASSQTETQYF
j_gene: TRBJ2-7; d_gene: NA; len: 17; abundance: NA; v_gene: TRBV6-2/TRBV6-3; CDR3nt: TGTGCCAGCAGTACGAGCCTTAAGACGGCACGGGCTCGCGAGCAGTACTTC; CDR3aa: CASSTSLKTARAREQYF
j_gene: TRBJ2-7; d_gene: NA; len: 12; abundance: NA; v_gene: TRBV13; CDR3nt: TGTGCCAGCAGCCCTAGTGGAGGGGAGCAGTACTTC; CDR3aa: CASSPSGGEQYF
j_gene: TRBJ1-6; d_gene: NA; len: 13; abundance: few; v_gene: TRBV5-4; CDR3nt: TGTGCCAGCAGCTTATCTAACAATTCACCCCTCCACTTT; CDR3aa: CASSLSNNSPLHF
j_gene: TRBJ1-4; d_gene: NA; len: 14; abundance: NA; v_gene: TRBV5-1; CDR3nt: TGCGCCAGCAGCCCGGGCGTATCAGGGGAAAAACTGTTTTTT; CDR3aa: CASSPGVSGEKLFF
j_gene: TRBJ2-6; d_gene: NA; len: 15; abundance: NA; v_gene: TRBV19; CDR3nt: TGTGCCAGTAGTATGGGAAATTCTGGGGCCAACGTCCTGACTTTC; CDR3aa: CASSMGNSGANVLTF
j_gene: TRBJ2-1; d_gene: NA; len: 12; abundance: NA; v_gene: TRBV5-1; CDR3nt: TGCGCCAGCAGCTTCGAGGGCGGTGAGCAGTTCTTC; CDR3aa: CASSFEGGEQFF
j_gene: TRBJ2-1; d_gene: NA; len: 17; abundance: once; v_gene: TRBV5-4; CDR3nt: TGTGCCAGCAGCTTGGCCGGTCTGGCTTCTTCCTACAATGAGCAGTTCTTC; CDR3aa: CASSLAGLASSYNEQFF
j_gene: TRBJ2-5; d_gene: NA; len: 13; abundance: once; v_gene: TRBV5-4; CDR3nt: TGTGCCAGCAGCTTAGACACTGAAGAGACCCAGTACTTC; CDR3aa: CASSLDTEETQYF
j_gene: TRBJ2-7; d_gene: NA; len: 14; abundance: NA; v_gene: TRBV6-6; CDR3nt: TGTGCCAGCAGTTACTCGTGGCGCGGGGACGAGCAGTACTTC; CDR3aa: CASSYSWRGDEQYF
j_gene: TRBJ2-7; d_gene: TRBD2; len: 16; abundance: once; v_gene: TRBV2; CDR3nt: TGTGCCAGCAGTAACCAGACTAGCGGGAGTTTCGTCGAGCAGTACTTC; CDR3aa: CASSNQTSGSFVEQYF
j_gene: TRBJ1-6; d_gene: TRBD1; len: 15; abundance: NA; v_gene: TRBV10-3; CDR3nt: TGTGCCGCCCGGGACAGGGGGCTCGTTGGTTCACCCCTCCACTTT; CDR3aa: CAARDRGLVGSPLHF
j_gene: TRBJ1-1; d_gene: NA; len: 14; abundance: NA; v_gene: TRBV29-1; CDR3nt: TGCAGCGTTGACCGAGGGGGGCCCCTCACTGAAGCTTTCTTT; CDR3aa: CSVDRGGPLTEAFF